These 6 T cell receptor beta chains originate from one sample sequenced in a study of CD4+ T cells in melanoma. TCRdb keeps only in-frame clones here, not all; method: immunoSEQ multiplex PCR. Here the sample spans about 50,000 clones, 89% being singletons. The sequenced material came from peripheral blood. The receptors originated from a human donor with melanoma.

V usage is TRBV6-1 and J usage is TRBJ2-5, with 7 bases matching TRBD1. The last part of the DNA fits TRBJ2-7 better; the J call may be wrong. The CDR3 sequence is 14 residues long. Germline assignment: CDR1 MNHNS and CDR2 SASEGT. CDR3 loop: CASTLDRATYEQYF. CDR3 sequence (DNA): TGTGCCAGCACCTTAGACAGGGCGACCTACGAGCAGTACTTC.

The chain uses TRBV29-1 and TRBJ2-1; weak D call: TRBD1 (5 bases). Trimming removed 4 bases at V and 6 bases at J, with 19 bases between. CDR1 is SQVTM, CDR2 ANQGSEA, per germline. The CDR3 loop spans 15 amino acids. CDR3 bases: TGCAGCGTTGCAGTCCAGGGTGGTACCTCCAATGAGCAGTTCTTC. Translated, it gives CSVAVQGGTSNEQFF.

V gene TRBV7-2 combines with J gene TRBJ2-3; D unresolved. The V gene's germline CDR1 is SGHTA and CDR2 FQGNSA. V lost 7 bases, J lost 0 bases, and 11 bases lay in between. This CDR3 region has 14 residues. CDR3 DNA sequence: TGTGCCAGCACCATACCCCCTAGCACAGATACGCAGTATTTT. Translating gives CASTIPPSTDTQYF.

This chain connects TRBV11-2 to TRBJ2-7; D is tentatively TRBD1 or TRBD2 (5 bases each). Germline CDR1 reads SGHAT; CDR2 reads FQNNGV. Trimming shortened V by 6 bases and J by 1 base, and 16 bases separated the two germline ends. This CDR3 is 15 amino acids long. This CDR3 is CASSSRDGPSYEQYF. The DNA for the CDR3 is TGTGCCAGCAGTTCAAGGGACGGGCCGTCCTACGAGCAGTACTTC.

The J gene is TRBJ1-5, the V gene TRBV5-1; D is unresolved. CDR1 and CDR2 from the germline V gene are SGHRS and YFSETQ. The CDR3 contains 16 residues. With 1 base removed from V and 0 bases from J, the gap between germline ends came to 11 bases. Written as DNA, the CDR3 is TGCGCCAGCAGCTTGTCACCTTCGGTTAGCAATCAGCCCCAGCATTTT. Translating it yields CASSLSPSVSNQPQHF.

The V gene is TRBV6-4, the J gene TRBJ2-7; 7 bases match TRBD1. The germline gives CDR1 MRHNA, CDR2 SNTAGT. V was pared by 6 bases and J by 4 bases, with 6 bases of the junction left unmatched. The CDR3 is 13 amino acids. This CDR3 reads CASRPGQLYEQYF. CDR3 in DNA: TGTGCCAGCAGGCCGGGACAGCTATACGAGCAGTACTTC.